This TCR beta chain was obtained from a study of T cell clonality in common variable immunodeficiency. Study-wide points: Common variable immunodeficiency TCR beta sequences reportedly had fewer deletions and N-nucleotide insertions.

Only a few counts were recorded for this clone. What it binds is unknown. The CDR3 end lies 3 residues beyond the end of the read and is filled in from the germline J gene. Assay: immunoSEQ multiplex PCR; the TCRdb copy retains only in-frame clones and omits some. This sample carries about 30,000 clones and no singletons, and about 5% goes to the top ten. From germline, CDR1 is LNHDA and CDR2 SQIVND (reference sequence). The CDR3 spans 13 residues. V was shortened by 4 bases and J by 6 bases, with 10 bases between the two germline ends. The chain couples TRBV19 to TRBJ1-5; tentatively, D is TRBD1 (6 bases). This TCR was recovered from a human donor with common variable immunodeficiency. The sample taken for sequencing was peripheral blood mononuclear cells. CDR3: CASSKPGAQPQHF. Partial CDR3 DNA: TGTGCCAGTAGTAAGCCAGGGGCTCAGCCC.